One T cell receptor (beta chain) is described in this entry. The antigen is unknown. The data are from a study of cytomegalovirus exposure and HLA in healthy donors. Study as a whole: One earlier analysis, a look at about 179 million T cells, found some 100 million unique TCR beta sequences.

In the PCR, 60 Vbeta and 13 Jbeta primers were used. Data came from immunoSEQ multiplex PCR; TCRdb stores just in-frame clones and leaves some out. Its listing shows roughly 100,000 clones. The germline V gene encodes CDR1 SQVTM and CDR2 ANQGSEA. V shed 6 bases, J shed 6 bases, and the junction held 10 bases outside the gene matches. This CDR3 is built from 14 residues. Study results and caveats: Some public TCRs appeared in many individuals, while most sequences were rare. The investigators catalogued under 200 TCR beta chains as cytomegalovirus-associated. Later, an analysis showed that TCR beta chains associated with HLA were more clonally expanded than others that were equally common.

The sample was PBMCs. This sequence was found in a middle-aged man in good health and CMV-seropositive. The chain links TRBV29-1 to TRBJ1-5; TRBD1 agrees at 8 bases. CDR3 sequence: CSVVSGQGRQPQHF. The DNA for the CDR3 is TGCAGCGTGGTATCCGGACAGGGCCGTCAGCCCCAGCATTTT.